This T cell receptor beta chain originates from a study of cytomegalovirus exposure and HLA in healthy donors. For the study at large: Among the approximately 400 donors who were genotyped, 81% fell in the genetic ancestry cluster that is associated with self-reported Caucasian donors.

Germline V gives CDR1 LGHNA, CDR2 YNFKEQ. With 0 bases removed from V and 5 bases from J, the gap between germline ends came to 11 bases. This CDR3 comprises 15 residues. The PCR employed 60 Vbeta primers together with 13 Jbeta primers. Sequencing used immunoSEQ multiplex PCR; TCRdb keeps in-frame clones, though not all of them. The sample includes over 100,000 clones. As for this clone: Its antigen is undetermined.

Study findings and constraints: Exclusion applied to some V segments, including TRBV6-2 and TRBV6-3, as they were indistinguishable. Reportedly, cytomegalovirus status was diagnosed with high sensitivity and specificity.

The receptor was derived from a middle-aged woman in good health and CMV-seropositive. V is TRBV4-2 and J is TRBJ2-1, with D possibly being TRBD2 (6 bases). Sequences were obtained from PBMCs. CDR3 region: CASSQDRGSNNEQFF. CDR3 in DNA: TGTGCCAGCAGCCAAGATCGGGGGAGCAACAATGAGCAGTTCTTC.